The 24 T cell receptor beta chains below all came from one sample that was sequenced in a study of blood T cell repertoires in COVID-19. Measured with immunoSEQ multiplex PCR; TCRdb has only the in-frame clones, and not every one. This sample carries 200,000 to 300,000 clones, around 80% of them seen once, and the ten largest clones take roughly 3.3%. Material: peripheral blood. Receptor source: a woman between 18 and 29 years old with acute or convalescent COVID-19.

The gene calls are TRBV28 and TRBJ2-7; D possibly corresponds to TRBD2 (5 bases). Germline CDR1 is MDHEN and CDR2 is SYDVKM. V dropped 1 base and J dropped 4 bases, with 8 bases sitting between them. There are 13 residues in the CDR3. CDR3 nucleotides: TGTGCCAGCAGTTTATCCACGGGGTACGAGCAGTACTTC. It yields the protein CASSLSTGYEQYF.

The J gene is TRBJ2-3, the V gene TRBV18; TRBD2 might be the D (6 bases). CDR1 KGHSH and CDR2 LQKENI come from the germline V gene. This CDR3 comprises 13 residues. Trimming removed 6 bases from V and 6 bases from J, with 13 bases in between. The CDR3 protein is CASSAGRDDTQYF. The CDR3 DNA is TGTGCCAGCTCCGCGGGGCGGGACGATACGCAGTATTTT.

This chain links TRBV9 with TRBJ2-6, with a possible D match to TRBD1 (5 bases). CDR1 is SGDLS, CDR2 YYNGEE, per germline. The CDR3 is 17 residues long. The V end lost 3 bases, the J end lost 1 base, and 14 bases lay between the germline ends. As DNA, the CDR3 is TGTGCCAGCAGCGACACCCAGACAGTATCTGGGGCCAACGTCCTGACTTTC. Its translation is CASSDTQTVSGANVLTF.

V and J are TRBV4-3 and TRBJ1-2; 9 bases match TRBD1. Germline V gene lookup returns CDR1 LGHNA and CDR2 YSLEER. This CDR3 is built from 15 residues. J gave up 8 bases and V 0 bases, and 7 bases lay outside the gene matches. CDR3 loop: CASSQETQGAGGYTF. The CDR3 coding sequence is TGCGCCAGCAGCCAAGAAACACAGGGGGCGGGAGGCTACACCTTC.

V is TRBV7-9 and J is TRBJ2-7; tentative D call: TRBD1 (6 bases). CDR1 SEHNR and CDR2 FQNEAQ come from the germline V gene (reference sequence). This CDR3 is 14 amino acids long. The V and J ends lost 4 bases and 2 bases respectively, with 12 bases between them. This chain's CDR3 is CASSYRTAPYEQYF. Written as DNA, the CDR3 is TGTGCCAGCAGCTACCGGACAGCCCCCTACGAGCAGTACTTC.

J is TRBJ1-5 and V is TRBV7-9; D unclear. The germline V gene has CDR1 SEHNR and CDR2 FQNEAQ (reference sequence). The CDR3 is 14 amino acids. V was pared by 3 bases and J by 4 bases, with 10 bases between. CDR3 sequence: CASSLDGKNQPQHF. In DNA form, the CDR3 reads TGTGCCAGCAGCTTGGACGGGAAAAATCAGCCCCAGCATTTT. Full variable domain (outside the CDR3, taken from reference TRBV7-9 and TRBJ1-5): DTGVSQNPRHKITKRGQNVTFRCDPISEHNRLYWYRQTLGQGPEFLTYFQNEAQLEKSRLLSDRFSAERPKGSFSTLEIQRTEQGDSAMYLCASSLDGKNQPQHFGDGTRLSIL.

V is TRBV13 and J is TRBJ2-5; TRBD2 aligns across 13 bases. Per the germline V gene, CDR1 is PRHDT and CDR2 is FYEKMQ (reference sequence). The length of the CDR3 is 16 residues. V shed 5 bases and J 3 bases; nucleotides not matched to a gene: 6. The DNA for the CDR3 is TGTGCCAGCAGCCTTATAGGACTAGCGGGAGAAGAGACCCAGTACTTC. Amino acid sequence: CASSLIGLAGEETQYF. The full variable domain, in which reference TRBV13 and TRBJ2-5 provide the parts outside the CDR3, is AAGVIQSPRHLIKEKRETATLKCYPIPRHDTVYWYQQGPGQDPQFLISFYEKMQSDKGSIPDRFSAQQFSDYHSELNMSSLELGDSALYFCASSLIGLAGEETQYFGPGTRLLVL.

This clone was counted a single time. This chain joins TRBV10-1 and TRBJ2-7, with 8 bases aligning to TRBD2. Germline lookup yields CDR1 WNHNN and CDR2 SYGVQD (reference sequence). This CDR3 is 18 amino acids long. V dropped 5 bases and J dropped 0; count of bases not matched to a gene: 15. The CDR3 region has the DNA TGCGCCAGCAGTCCCCCTCTGGGGCTAGCGGGTCTCTCCTACGAGCAGTACTTC. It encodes CASSPPLGLAGLSYEQYF.

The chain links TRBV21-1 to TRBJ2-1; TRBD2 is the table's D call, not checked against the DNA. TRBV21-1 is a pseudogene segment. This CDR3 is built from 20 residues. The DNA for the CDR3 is TGTGCCAGCAGGGATAGTTGGGGGACTAGCGGGAGCCCAGGCTACAATGAGCAGTTCTTC. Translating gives CASRDSWGTSGSPGYNEQFF.

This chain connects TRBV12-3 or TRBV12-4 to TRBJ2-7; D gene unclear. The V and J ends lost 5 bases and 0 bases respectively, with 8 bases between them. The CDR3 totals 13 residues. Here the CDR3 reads CASSPESSYEQYF. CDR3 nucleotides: TGTGCCAGCAGTCCGGAGTCCTCCTACGAGCAGTACTTC.

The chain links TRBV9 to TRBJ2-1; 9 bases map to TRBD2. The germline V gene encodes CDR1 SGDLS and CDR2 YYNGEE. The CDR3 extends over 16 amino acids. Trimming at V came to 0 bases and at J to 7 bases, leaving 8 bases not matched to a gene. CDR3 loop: CASSVEGGRAINEQFF. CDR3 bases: TGTGCCAGCAGCGTAGAAGGCGGGAGGGCCATAAATGAGCAGTTCTTC.

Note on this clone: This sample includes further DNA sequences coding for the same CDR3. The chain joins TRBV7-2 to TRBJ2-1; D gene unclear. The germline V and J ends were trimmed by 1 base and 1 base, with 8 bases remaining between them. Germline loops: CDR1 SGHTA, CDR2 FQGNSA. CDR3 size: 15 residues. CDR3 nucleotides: TGTGCCAGCAGCTTAGGTGGCACATCCTACAATGAGCAGTTCTTC. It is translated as CASSLGGTSYNEQFF.

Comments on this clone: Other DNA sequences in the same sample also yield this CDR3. The CDR3 sequence is CASSFLSYEQYF. DNA for the CDR3: TGTGCCAGCAGTTTTCTGTCCTACGAGCAGTACTTC. This rearrangement joins TRBV28 to TRBJ2-7; no firm D call. Germline values: CDR1 MDHEN, CDR2 SYDVKM. This CDR3 is 12 amino acids long. V shed 3 bases and J shed 1 base, with 4 bases lying between them.

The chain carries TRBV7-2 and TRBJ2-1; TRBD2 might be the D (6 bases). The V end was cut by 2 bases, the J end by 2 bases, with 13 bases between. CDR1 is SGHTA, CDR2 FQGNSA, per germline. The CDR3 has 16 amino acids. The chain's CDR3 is CASSLIRETAYNEQFF. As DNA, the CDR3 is TGTGCCAGCAGCTTAATTCGGGAGACAGCCTACAATGAGCAGTTCTTC.

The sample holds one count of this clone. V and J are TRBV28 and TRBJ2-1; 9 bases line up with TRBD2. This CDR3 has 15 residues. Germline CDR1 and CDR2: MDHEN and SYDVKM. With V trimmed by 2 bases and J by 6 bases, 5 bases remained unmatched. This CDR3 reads CASSLGAGGANEQFF. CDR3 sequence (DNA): TGTGCCAGCAGTTTAGGGGCGGGAGGGGCCAATGAGCAGTTCTTC.

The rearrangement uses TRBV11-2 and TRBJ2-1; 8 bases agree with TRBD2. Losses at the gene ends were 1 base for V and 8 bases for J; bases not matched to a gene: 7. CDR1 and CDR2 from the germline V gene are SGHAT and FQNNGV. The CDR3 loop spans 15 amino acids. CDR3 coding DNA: TGTGCCAGCAGCTTAGTTGCGGGAGGCGGAGATGAGCAGTTCTTC. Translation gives CASSLVAGGGDEQFF.

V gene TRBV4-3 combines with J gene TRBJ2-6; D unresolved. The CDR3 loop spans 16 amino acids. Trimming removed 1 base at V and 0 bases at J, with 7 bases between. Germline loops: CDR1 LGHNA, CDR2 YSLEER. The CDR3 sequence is CASSQAPSSGANVLTF. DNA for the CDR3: TGCGCCAGCAGCCAAGCCCCGAGCTCTGGGGCCAACGTCCTGACTTTC.

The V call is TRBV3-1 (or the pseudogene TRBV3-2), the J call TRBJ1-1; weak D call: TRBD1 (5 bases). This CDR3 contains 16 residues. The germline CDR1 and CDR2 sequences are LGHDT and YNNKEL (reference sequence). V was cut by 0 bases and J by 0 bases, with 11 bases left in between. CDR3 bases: TGTGCCAGCAGCCAAGATCCAGGGTGGGTGAACACTGAAGCTTTCTTT. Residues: CASSQDPGWVNTEAFF.

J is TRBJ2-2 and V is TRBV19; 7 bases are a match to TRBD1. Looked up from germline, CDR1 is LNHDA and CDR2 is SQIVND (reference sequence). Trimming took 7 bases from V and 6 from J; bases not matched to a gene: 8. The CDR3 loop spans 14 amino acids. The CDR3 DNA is TGTGCCAGTAAACCGACAGGGTTACCCGGGGAGCTGTTTTTT. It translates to CASKPTGLPGELFF.

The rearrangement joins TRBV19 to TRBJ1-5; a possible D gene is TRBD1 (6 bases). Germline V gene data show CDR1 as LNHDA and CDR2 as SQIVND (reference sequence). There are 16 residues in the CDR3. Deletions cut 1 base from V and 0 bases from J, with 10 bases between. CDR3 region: CASSIGTDYSNQPQHF. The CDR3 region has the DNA TGTGCCAGTAGTATAGGGACAGACTATAGCAATCAGCCCCAGCATTTT.

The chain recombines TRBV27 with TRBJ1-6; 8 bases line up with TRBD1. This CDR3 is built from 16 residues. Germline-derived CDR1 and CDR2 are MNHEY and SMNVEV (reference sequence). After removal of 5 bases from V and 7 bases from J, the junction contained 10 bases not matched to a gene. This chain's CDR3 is CASSPYQGDRNSPLHF. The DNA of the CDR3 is TGTGCCAGCAGTCCGTACCAGGGGGACAGGAATTCACCCCTCCACTTT.

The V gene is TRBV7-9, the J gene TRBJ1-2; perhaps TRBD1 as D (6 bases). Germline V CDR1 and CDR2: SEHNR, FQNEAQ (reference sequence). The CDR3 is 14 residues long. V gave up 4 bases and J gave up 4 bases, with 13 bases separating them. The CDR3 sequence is CASSSGVVGYGYTF. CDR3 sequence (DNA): TGTGCCAGCAGCTCAGGGGTTGTTGGCTATGGCTACACCTTC. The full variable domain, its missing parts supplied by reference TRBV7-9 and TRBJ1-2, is DTGVSQNPRHKITKRGQNVTFRCDPISEHNRLYWYRQTLGQGPEFLTYFQNEAQLEKSRLLSDRFSAERPKGSFSTLEIQRTEQGDSAMYLCASSSGVVGYGYTFGSGTRLTVV.

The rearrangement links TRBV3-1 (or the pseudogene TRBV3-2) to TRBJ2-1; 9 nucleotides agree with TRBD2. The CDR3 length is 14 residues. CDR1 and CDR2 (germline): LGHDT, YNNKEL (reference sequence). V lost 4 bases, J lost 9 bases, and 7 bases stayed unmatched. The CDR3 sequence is CASSRGGRAGEQFF. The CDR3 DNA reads TGTGCCAGCAGCCGTGGCGGGAGGGCGGGTGAGCAGTTCTTC.

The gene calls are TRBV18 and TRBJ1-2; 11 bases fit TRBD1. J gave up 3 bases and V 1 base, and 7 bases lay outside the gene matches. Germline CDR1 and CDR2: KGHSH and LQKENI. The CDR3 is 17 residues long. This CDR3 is CASSPLGQGAGDYGYTF. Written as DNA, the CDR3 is TGTGCCAGCTCACCACTCGGACAGGGGGCCGGCGACTATGGCTACACCTTC.